The 8 T cell receptor beta chains below all came from one sample that was sequenced in a study of B cell selection in AIRE deficiency. The regulatory T cell sort gate was CD4+CD25hiCD127low/negative. TCRdb's table, derived via immunoSEQ multiplex PCR, lists solely in-frame clones and lacks some. In the table there are roughly 17,000 clones, approximately 94% of which are singletons. Sequencing was carried out using CD4+CD25+ Tregs sorted from PBMCs. All receptors come from a human donor in good health.

To note about this clone: A read error may produce the germline difference seen at one junction end. The V call is TRBV27, the J call TRBJ2-7; D possibly corresponds to TRBD2 (5 bases). The CDR3 loop spans 13 amino acids. The V gene's germline CDR1 is MNHEY and CDR2 SMNVEV (reference sequence). CDR3 residues: CASKVPGLAGVHF. CDR3 DNA sequence: TGTGCCAGCAAAGTCCCGGGCCTGGCGGGTGTTCATTTC.

J is TRBJ1-2 and V is TRBV19; the D is unclear. Germline CDR1 and CDR2: LNHDA and SQIVND (reference sequence). The CDR3 loop spans 16 amino acids. Deletions cut 3 bases from V and 4 bases from J, with 18 bases between. The CDR3 nucleotides are TGTGCCAGTAGTATCACGCGGCGGGAAAGTCTCTATGGCTACACCTTC. This gives the protein CASSITRRESLYGYTF.

This sequence joins TRBV19 and TRBJ2-4; D gene ambiguous. The CDR3 totals 14 residues. CDR1 is LNHDA, CDR2 SQIVND, per germline (reference sequence). V lost 1 base to trimming and J lost 2 bases, with 6 bases between them. CDR3 region: CASSIAPTKNIQYF. CDR3 in DNA: TGTGCCAGTAGTATAGCGCCTACCAAAAACATTCAGTACTTC.

This chain joins TRBV5-1 and TRBJ2-2; 11 nucleotides match TRBD2. Trimming removed 1 base from V and 6 bases from J; junction bases left unmatched: 8. The CDR3 covers 17 residues. Germline assignment: CDR1 SGHRS and CDR2 YFSETQ. CDR3 protein: CASSLFLAGGGAGELFF. The DNA of the CDR3 is TGCGCCAGCAGCTTGTTCCTAGCGGGAGGAGGCGCCGGGGAGCTGTTTTTT.

Here the CDR3 DNA reads TGTGCCAGCAGTATTAACCCCCGGGGGCGGGGGAACATGAACACTGAAGCTTTCTTT. Protein sequence: CASSINPRGRGNMNTEAFF. This sequence joins TRBV28 and TRBJ1-1; tentatively, D is TRBD1 (6 bases). From germline, CDR1 is MDHEN and CDR2 SYDVKM. V lost 5 bases and J 0 bases, leaving 25 bases between the germline ends. CDR3 size: 19 residues.

The genes are TRBV9 and TRBJ2-5; possible D gene TRBD2, 7 bases. Germline CDR1 is SGDLS and CDR2 is YYNGEE. V was cut by 4 bases and J by 3 bases, with 16 bases left in between. This CDR3 comprises 15 residues. This CDR3 reads CASSRAGGHEETQYF. CDR3 DNA sequence: TGTGCCAGCAGCAGGGCCGGGGGGCATGAAGAGACCCAGTACTTC.

This chain joins TRBV4-1 and TRBJ2-3; D is unclear. This CDR3 has 13 residues. Trimming pared 3 bases from V and 1 base from J, leaving 5 bases between. The germline CDR1 and CDR2 sequences are MGHRA and YSYEKL. The CDR3 loop is CASSQHGTDTQYF. The CDR3 DNA reads as TGCGCCAGCAGCCAGCATGGCACAGATACGCAGTATTTT.

The chain joins TRBV5-1 to TRBJ1-1, with 10 bases identical to TRBD1. The CDR3 has 18 residues. From germline, CDR1 is SGHRS and CDR2 YFSETQ. V dropped 2 bases and J dropped 3; count of bases not matched to a gene: 13. The DNA for the CDR3 is TGCGCCAGCAGCTTAATAAGGGGGACAGGGGATATGGACACTGAAGCTTTCTTT. It specifies CASSLIRGTGDMDTEAFF.